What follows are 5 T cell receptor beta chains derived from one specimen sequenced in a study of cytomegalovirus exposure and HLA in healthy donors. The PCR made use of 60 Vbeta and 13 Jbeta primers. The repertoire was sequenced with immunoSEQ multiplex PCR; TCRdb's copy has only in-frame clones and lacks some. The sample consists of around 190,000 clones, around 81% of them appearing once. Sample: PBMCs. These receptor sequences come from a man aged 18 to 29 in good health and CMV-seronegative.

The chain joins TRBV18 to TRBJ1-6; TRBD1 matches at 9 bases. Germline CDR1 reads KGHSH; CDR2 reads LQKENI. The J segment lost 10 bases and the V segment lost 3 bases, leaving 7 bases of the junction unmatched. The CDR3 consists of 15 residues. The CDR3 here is CASSPQGTGNSPLHF. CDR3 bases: TGTGCCAGCTCACCCCAGGGGACAGGGAACTCACCCCTCCACTTT.

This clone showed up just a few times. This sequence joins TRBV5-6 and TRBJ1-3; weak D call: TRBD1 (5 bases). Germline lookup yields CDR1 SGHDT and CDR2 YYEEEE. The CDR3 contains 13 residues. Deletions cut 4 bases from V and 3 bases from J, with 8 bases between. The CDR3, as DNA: TGTGCCAGCAGCCCGGACATTGGAAACACCATATATTTT. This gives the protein CASSPDIGNTIYF.

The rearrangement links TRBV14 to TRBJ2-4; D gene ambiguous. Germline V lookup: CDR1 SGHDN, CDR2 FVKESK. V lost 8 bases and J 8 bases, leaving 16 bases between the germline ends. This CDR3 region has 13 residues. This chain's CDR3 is CASGLLLRDIQYF. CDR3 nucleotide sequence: TGTGCCAGCGGCCTTCTTCTCCGGGACATTCAGTACTTC.

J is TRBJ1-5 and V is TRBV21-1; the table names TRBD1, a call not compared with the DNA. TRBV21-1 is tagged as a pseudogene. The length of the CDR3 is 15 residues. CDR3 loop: CASSRRQRGNQPQHF. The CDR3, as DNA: TGTGCCAGCAGCAGACGACAGAGAGGTAATCAGCCCCAGCATTTT.

CDR3 nucleotides: TGTGCCACCAGCAGAGATGTACAGGTCAAAAACATTCAGTACTTC. Amino acids: CATSRDVQVKNIQYF. The chain couples TRBV15 to TRBJ2-4, with D possibly being TRBD1 (5 bases). The CDR3 covers 15 residues. V was pared by 0 bases and J by 3 bases, with 9 bases between. Germline V CDR1 and CDR2: LNHNV, YYDKDF (reference sequence). Using reference TRBV15 and TRBJ2-4 for the parts outside the CDR3, the full variable domain is DAMVIQNPRYQVTQFGKPVTLSCSQTLNHNVMYWYQQKSSQAPKLLFHYYDKDFNNEADTPDNFQSRRPNTSFCFLDIRSPGLGDTAMYLCATSRDVQVKNIQYFGAGTRLSVL.